This T cell receptor beta chain was recorded in a study of cytomegalovirus exposure and HLA in healthy donors. V trimming: 4 bases; J trimming: 8 bases; junction bases outside the gene matches: 16. The CDR3 spans 16 residues. CDR1 is SGHKS and CDR2 is YYEKEE in the germline V gene (reference sequence). Primers: 60 Vbeta forward and 13 Jbeta reverse. Produced via immunoSEQ multiplex PCR; TCRdb's table is partial and in-frame only. The sample carries about 130,000 clones, nearly 80% recorded once. The sequenced sample was PBMCs. The V and J genes are TRBV5-5 and TRBJ1-2, with 8 nucleotides matching TRBD1. This TCR was recovered from a man in his thirties or forties in good health and CMV-seronegative. In DNA form, the CDR3 reads TGTGCCAGCAGCCGTGGTCTGGACAGGGAAGTTCAAGGCTACACCTTC. Protein: CASSRGLDREVQGYTF.